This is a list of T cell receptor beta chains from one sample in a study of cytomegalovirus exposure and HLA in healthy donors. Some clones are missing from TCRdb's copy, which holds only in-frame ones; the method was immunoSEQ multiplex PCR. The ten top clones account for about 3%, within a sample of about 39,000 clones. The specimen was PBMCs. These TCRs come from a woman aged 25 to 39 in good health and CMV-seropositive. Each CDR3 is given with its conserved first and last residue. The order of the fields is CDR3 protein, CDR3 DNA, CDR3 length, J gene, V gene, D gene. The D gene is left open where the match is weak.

cdr3_aa: CASSQLGQISRNTIYF
cdr3_nt: TGCGCCAGCAGCCAACTCGGACAGATAAGTCGAAACACCATATATTTT
cdr3_length: 16
j_call: TRBJ1-3
v_call: TRBV4-1
d_call: NA

cdr3_aa: CASSQAGGGDYNEQFF
cdr3_nt: TGTGCCAGCAGCCAAGCGGGCGGGGGGGACTACAATGAGCAGTTCTTC
cdr3_length: 16
j_call: TRBJ2-1
v_call: TRBV4-2
d_call: TRBD2

cdr3_aa: CASSEVGTATDTQYF
cdr3_nt: TGTGCCAGCAGCGAAGTGGGGACAGCCACAGATACGCAGTATTTT
cdr3_length: 15
j_call: TRBJ2-3
v_call: TRBV28
d_call: TRBD1

cdr3_aa: CASSRGSGVDTQYF
cdr3_nt: TGTGCCAGCTCCCGGGGCAGCGGGGTGGATACGCAGTATTTT
cdr3_length: 14
j_call: TRBJ2-3
v_call: TRBV6-5
d_call: TRBD2

cdr3_aa: CAICPNSGNEQFF
cdr3_nt: TGTGCCATCTGTCCTAATTCGGGCAATGAGCAGTTCTTC
cdr3_length: 13
j_call: TRBJ2-1
v_call: TRBV10-3
d_call: NA

cdr3_aa: CASSLDREETQYF
cdr3_nt: TGTGCCAGCAGCCTGGACAGGGAAGAGACCCAGTACTTC
cdr3_length: 13
j_call: TRBJ2-5
v_call: TRBV11-2
d_call: TRBD1

cdr3_aa: CASSLEVADQETQYF
cdr3_nt: TGTGCCAGCAGCTTGGAAGTGGCAGACCAAGAGACCCAGTACTTC
cdr3_length: 15
j_call: TRBJ2-5
v_call: TRBV5-6
d_call: NA

cdr3_aa: CASSTSRGQGRYNEQFF
cdr3_nt: TGTGCCAGTAGTACCTCCCGGGGACAGGGAAGGTACAATGAGCAGTTCTTC
cdr3_length: 17
j_call: TRBJ2-1
v_call: TRBV19
d_call: TRBD1

cdr3_aa: CASSQDDQVGYEQYF
cdr3_nt: TGTGCCAGCAGCCAAGATGACCAGGTGGGCTACGAGCAGTACTTC
cdr3_length: 15
j_call: TRBJ2-7
v_call: TRBV4-2
d_call: NA

cdr3_aa: CASSQDGTGNQPQHF
cdr3_nt: TGCGCCAGCAGCCAAGATGGGACAGGGAATCAGCCCCAGCATTTT
cdr3_length: 15
j_call: TRBJ1-5
v_call: TRBV4-1
d_call: TRBD1

cdr3_aa: CASSPGLVETQYF
cdr3_nt: TGTGCCAGCAGCCCGGGACTAGTTGAGACCCAGTACTTC
cdr3_length: 13
j_call: TRBJ2-5
v_call: TRBV6-1
d_call: TRBD2

cdr3_aa: CASTRVRSNQPQHF
cdr3_nt: TGTGCCAGCACGAGGGTCCGTAGCAATCAGCCCCAGCATTTT
cdr3_length: 14
j_call: TRBJ1-5
v_call: TRBV2
d_call: NA

cdr3_aa: CASSQDSALHF
cdr3_nt: TGCGCCAGCAGCCAAGATTCGGCCCTCCACTTT
cdr3_length: 11
j_call: TRBJ1-6
v_call: TRBV4-1
d_call: NA

cdr3_aa: CAWKTGINTGELFF
cdr3_nt: TGTGCCTGGAAGACAGGGATCAACACCGGGGAGCTGTTTTTT
cdr3_length: 14
j_call: TRBJ2-2
v_call: TRBV30
d_call: TRBD1

cdr3_aa: CASSTRENQPQHF
cdr3_nt: TGTGCCAGCAGTACGAGGGAGAATCAGCCCCAGCATTTT
cdr3_length: 13
j_call: TRBJ1-5
v_call: TRBV6-5
d_call: NA

cdr3_aa: CAWGATGGETQYF
cdr3_nt: TGTGCCTGGGGGGCGACAGGGGGAGAGACCCAGTACTTC
cdr3_length: 13
j_call: TRBJ2-5
v_call: TRBV30
d_call: TRBD1